A single sample gave rise to the 30 T cell receptor beta chains below, sequenced in a study of T cell repertoires in cytomegalovirus infection. Antigens for these TCRs are unknown. TCRdb processed the reads anew with MiXCR; each CDR3 protein has one entry. The profile shows approximately 340,000 distinct CDR3 sequences, almost 30% of them singletons. This specimen was cultured PBMCs, taken from culture after CMV antigen stimulation. Every receptor here comes from a human donor in good health (CMV status not recorded). Some clones in this sample may be carry-over from other donors' samples.

This clonotype was counted between two and nine times. The chain couples TRBV2 to TRBJ1-6; D gene unclear. Germline V lookup: CDR1 SNHLY, CDR2 FYNNEI. Deletions cut 4 bases from V and 7 bases from J, with 11 bases between. This CDR3 region has 14 residues. The CDR3 DNA follows: TGTGCCAGCAGTGGAGGAGGAGACAATTCACCCCTCCACTTT. Encoded protein: CASSGGGDNSPLHF. Filled out from reference TRBV2 and TRBJ1-6, the complete variable domain reads EPEVTQTPSHQVTQMGQEVILRCVPISNHLYFYWYRQILGQKVEFLVSFYNNEISEKSEIFDDQFSVERPDGSNFTLKIRSTKLEDSAMYFCASSGGGDNSPLHFGNGTRLTVT.

This clonotype is a singleton in its sample. The chain joins TRBV4-1 to TRBJ1-4, with D hard to call. The CDR3 contains 15 residues. Deletions cut 0 bases from V and 4 bases from J, with 9 bases between. From germline, CDR1 is MGHRA and CDR2 YSYEKL. CDR3 sequence: CASSQDATRNEKLFF. The CDR3 nucleotides are TGCGCCAGCAGCCAAGACGCGACACGTAATGAAAAACTGTTTTTT.

V is TRBV6-1 and J is TRBJ1-1; 9 bases fit TRBD1. Germline lookup yields CDR1 MNHNS and CDR2 SASEGT. V was clipped by 0 bases and J by 4 bases; unmatched bases: 9. The CDR3 consists of 17 residues. The DNA of the CDR3 is TGTGCCAGCAGTGAAGCGATCGGTACAGGGGGCCCCACTGAAGCTTTCTTT. Translation gives CASSEAIGTGGPTEAFF.

The V gene is TRBV28, the J gene TRBJ1-3, with 8 nucleotides matching TRBD1. Germline values: CDR1 MDHEN, CDR2 SYDVKM. V lost 6 bases to trimming and J lost 7 bases; unmatched junction nucleotides: 11. The CDR3 contains 15 residues. CDR3 protein: CASRNLTGAVNTIYF. CDR3 nucleotide sequence: TGTGCCAGCAGGAATTTGACAGGGGCGGTCAACACCATATATTTT.

Ten or more counts support this clonotype. The rearrangement joins TRBV7-9 to TRBJ2-1; D not resolved. The length of the CDR3 is 10 residues. V dropped 4 bases and J dropped 7 bases, with 2 bases sitting between them. CDR1 and CDR2 from the germline V gene are SEHNR and FQNEAQ (reference sequence). CDR3 sequence: CASSYNEQFF. The CDR3 nucleotides are TGTGCCAGCAGCTATAATGAGCAGTTCTTC.

This clonotype was observed a handful of times. The chain employs TRBV2 and TRBJ2-5; tentatively, D is TRBD1 (6 bases). With 0 bases removed from V and 4 bases from J, the gap between germline ends came to 12 bases. The CDR3 is 15 residues long. Germline V CDR1 and CDR2: SNHLY, FYNNEI. In DNA form, the CDR3 reads TGTGCCAGCAGTGAAGCTGGTTGGGGGCGAGAGACCCAGTACTTC. Translating it yields CASSEAGWGRETQYF.

The chain uses TRBV7-3 and TRBJ1-1; 7 nucleotides line up with TRBD1. The CDR3 has 14 amino acids. Germline V CDR1 and CDR2: SGHTA, FQGTGA. V shed 1 base, J shed 4 bases, and the junction held 3 bases outside the gene matches. This CDR3 reads CASSLNRGATEAFF. CDR3 DNA sequence: TGTGCCAGCAGCTTAAACAGGGGAGCCACTGAAGCTTTCTTT. Complete variable domain (other parts from reference TRBV7-3 and TRBJ1-1): GAGVSQTPSNKVTEKGKYVELRCDPISGHTALYWYRQSLGQGPEFLIYFQGTGAADDSGLPNDRFFAVRPEGSVSTLKIQRTERGDSAVYLCASSLNRGATEAFFGQGTRLTVV.

In its sample, this clonotype was seen many times. The CDR3 region is CASSLDWGGSSYEQYF. CDR3 coding DNA: TGTGCCAGCAGCTTAGATTGGGGCGGGAGCTCCTACGAGCAGTACTTC. The chain has TRBV7-2 and TRBJ2-7, with TRBD2 identical over 7 bases. Germline assignment: CDR1 SGHTA and CDR2 FQGNSA. The J segment lost 0 bases and the V segment lost 1 base, leaving 6 bases of the junction unmatched. This CDR3 is built from 16 residues.

This clonotype was counted only a few times. The CDR3 DNA reads TGTGCCAGCAGCGACAACGCGTATCAGCCCCAGCATTTT. This translates into CASSDNAYQPQHF. This rearrangement joins TRBV12-3 or TRBV12-4 to TRBJ1-5; D is uncertain. The CDR3 spans 13 residues. The germline V and J ends were trimmed by 6 bases and 5 bases, with 11 bases remaining between them.

A few counts support this clonotype. The chain combines TRBV7-8 with TRBJ2-5; TRBD1 matches 8 bases. The CDR3 spans 16 residues. After removal of 7 bases from V and 5 bases from J, the junction contained 15 bases not matched to a gene. CDR1 is SGHVS and CDR2 is FQNEAQ in the germline V gene. The CDR3 sequence is CASIPTMRQGSETQYF. The CDR3, as DNA: TGTGCCAGCATCCCCACTATGAGACAGGGGAGCGAGACCCAGTACTTC.

The CDR3 spells CASSILAGGLTDTQYF. The CDR3 DNA follows: TGCGCCAGCAGTATCCTAGCGGGAGGCCTCACAGATACGCAGTATTTT. The chain is built from TRBV10-2 and TRBJ2-3; 11 nucleotides agree with TRBD2. Unmatched junction bases numbered 6, after V lost 5 bases and J lost 2 bases. The CDR3 loop spans 16 amino acids. Looked up from germline, CDR1 is WSHSY and CDR2 is SAAADI.

This clonotype showed up many times. CDR3 in DNA: TGTGCCAGCAGCTTAAGGGACAGGGGCGCAGATACGCAGTATTTT. Protein product: CASSLRDRGADTQYF. This chain links TRBV7-6 with TRBJ2-3; 10 positions match TRBD1. The V segment lost 2 bases and the J segment 4 bases; nucleotides outside the gene matches: 3. The CDR3 sequence is 15 residues long. Germline V gene lookup returns CDR1 SGHVS and CDR2 FNYEAQ.

This clonotype was seen more than once but under ten times. V usage is TRBV13 and J usage is TRBJ2-2, with D tentatively TRBD1 (5 bases). Germline CDR1 and CDR2: PRHDT and FYEKMQ (reference sequence). The length of the CDR3 is 13 residues. V lost 2 bases, J lost 7 bases, and 8 bases lay in between. The CDR3 loop reads CASSLSGIGELFF. The CDR3 coding sequence is TGTGCCAGCAGCTTATCAGGGATCGGGGAGCTGTTTTTT.

The chain recombines TRBV12-3 or TRBV12-4 with TRBJ1-4; D ambiguous. The germline V and J ends were trimmed by 4 bases and 8 bases, with 8 bases remaining between them. There are 12 residues in the CDR3. Here the CDR3 reads CASSSAWEKLFF. Written as DNA, the CDR3 is TGTGCCAGCAGTTCGGCCTGGGAAAAACTGTTTTTT.

CDR3 sequence: CASSLGPSGEQYF. For the CDR3, the DNA is TGTGCCAGCAGCTTAGGGCCCTCGGGGGAGCAGTACTTC. The genes are TRBV11-2 and TRBJ2-7, with D maybe TRBD2 (5 bases). V lost 1 base and J 7 bases, leaving 11 bases between the germline ends. Germline loops: CDR1 SGHAT, CDR2 FQNNGV. The CDR3 totals 13 residues.

This clonotype was seen a few times. The J gene is TRBJ2-1, the V gene TRBV2; D unresolved. The CDR3 spans 15 residues. Germline V gene sequence: CDR1 SNHLY, CDR2 FYNNEI. V was pared by 0 bases and J by 2 bases, with 8 bases between. CDR3 coding DNA: TGTGCCAGCAGTGAAGCCCCGTCGACCTACAATGAGCAGTTCTTC. Residues: CASSEAPSTYNEQFF.

This clonotype showed up just a few times. V usage is TRBV7-2 and J usage is TRBJ2-7, with 14 nucleotides matching TRBD2. Germline values: CDR1 SGHTA, CDR2 FQGNSA. The length of the CDR3 is 16 residues. J was trimmed by 6 bases and V by 3 bases; bases with no gene match: 7. The CDR3 here is CASSLTQGLAGAEQYF. In nucleotides, the CDR3 is TGTGCCAGCAGCTTGACACAGGGACTAGCGGGAGCCGAGCAGTACTTC.

There are many counts of this clonotype. The chain joins TRBV7-2 to TRBJ2-5; D is unclear. The germline V gene encodes CDR1 SGHTA and CDR2 FQGNSA. The CDR3 runs 15 residues. V shed 1 base and J shed 5 bases, with 14 bases lying between them. This CDR3 reads CASSLVATAVETQYF. The CDR3 DNA sequence: TGTGCCAGCAGCTTAGTCGCAACCGCCGTGGAGACCCAGTACTTC.

This chain links TRBV28 with TRBJ2-7; D assignment may be TRBD1 or TRBD2 (5 bases each). V was shortened by 1 base and J by 2 bases, with 15 bases between the two germline ends. Germline V gene sequence: CDR1 MDHEN, CDR2 SYDVKM. The CDR3 contains 16 residues. DNA of the CDR3: TGTGCCAGCAGTTTATCGATCGGGACGTATACCTACGAGCAGTACTTC. It specifies CASSLSIGTYTYEQYF.

The J gene is TRBJ2-1, the V gene TRBV20-1, with 9 bases lining up with TRBD2. This CDR3 has 13 amino acids. After removal of 6 bases from V and 6 bases from J, the junction contained 6 bases not matched to a gene. Germline CDR1 reads DFQATT; CDR2 reads SNEGSKA (reference sequence). The CDR3 spells CSAPGLAANEQFF. CDR3 bases: TGCAGTGCCCCGGGACTAGCCGCCAATGAGCAGTTCTTC.

This clonotype turned up a few times. The rearrangement links TRBV12-3 or TRBV12-4 to TRBJ1-2, with a possible D match to TRBD1 (6 bases). Trimming cost V 3 bases and J 8 bases, with 19 bases left between them. There are 15 residues in the CDR3. The CDR3 here is CASSFFSGAKKGYTF. Written as DNA, the CDR3 is TGTGCCAGCAGTTTTTTCTCGGGGGCTAAGAAGGGCTACACCTTC.

This clonotype turned up a few times. As DNA, the CDR3 is TGTGCCAGCAGCTTAGCCCCGGGGGGTGAGCAGTTCTTC. The encoded protein is CASSLAPGGEQFF. The rearrangement uses TRBV11-2 and TRBJ2-1; 7 bases fit TRBD2. The CDR3 spans 13 residues. V shed 1 base and J 9 bases; nucleotides not matched to a gene: 3. Germline CDR1 SGHAT, CDR2 FQNNGV.

This clonotype occurred many times. This rearrangement joins TRBV7-2 to TRBJ2-3; possible D gene TRBD1, 6 bases. Germline V CDR1 and CDR2: SGHTA, FQGNSA. The CDR3 length is 14 residues. V lost 1 base and J lost 6, with 11 bases in between. CDR3 in amino acids: CASSLVGARDTQYF. For the CDR3, the DNA is TGTGCCAGCAGCTTAGTGGGGGCAAGGGATACGCAGTATTTT. Variable domain in full (rest from reference TRBV7-2 and TRBJ2-3): GAGVSQSPSNKVTEKGKDVELRCDPISGHTALYWYRQSLGQGLEFLIYFQGNSAPDKSGLPSDRFSAERTGGSVSTLTIQRTQQEDSAVYLCASSLVGARDTQYFGPGTRLTVL.

The chain links TRBV6-5 to TRBJ2-1; D is perhaps TRBD1 (9 bases). CDR1 MNHEY and CDR2 SVGAGI come from the germline V gene. The ends were cut back, 2 bases at V and 6 bases at J, with 17 bases in the middle. CDR3 size: 16 residues. The CDR3 here is CASSYDGTGTSNEQFF. DNA for the CDR3: TGTGCCAGCAGTTACGATGGGACAGGGACTAGCAATGAGCAGTTCTTC.

This chain links TRBV19 with TRBJ1-1; D is perhaps TRBD1 (5 bases). The length of the CDR3 is 12 residues. V lost 5 bases, J lost 8 bases, and 12 bases lay in between. CDR1 LNHDA and CDR2 SQIVND come from the germline V gene (reference sequence). The CDR3, as DNA: TGTGCCAGTAGTTTCCTCCGGGGGGAAGCTTTCTTT. Translating it yields CASSFLRGEAFF. Using reference TRBV19 and TRBJ1-1 for the parts outside the CDR3, the full variable domain is DGGITQSPKYLFRKEGQNVTLSCEQNLNHDAMYWYRQDPGQGLRLIYYSQIVNDFQKGDIAEGYSVSREKKESFPLTVTSAQKNPTAFYLCASSFLRGEAFFGQGTRLTVV.

V gene TRBV6-5 combines with J gene TRBJ1-1; D is unresolved. Per germline, CDR1 MNHEY and CDR2 SVGAGI. This CDR3 spans 14 amino acids. V was trimmed by 6 bases and J by 0 bases, leaving 11 bases between them. This CDR3 is CASSHDTLNTEAFF. In nucleotides, the CDR3 is TGTGCCAGCAGCCACGACACCCTGAACACTGAAGCTTTCTTT.

The chain joins TRBV2 to TRBJ2-1; D is unresolved. There are 11 residues in the CDR3. The V gene's germline CDR1 is SNHLY and CDR2 FYNNEI. The ends were cut back, 9 bases at V and 9 bases at J, with 12 bases in the middle. This CDR3 is CARETVTEQFF. The CDR3 coding sequence is TGTGCCAGGGAGACGGTCACTGAGCAGTTCTTC.

This clonotype was detected only a few times. The CDR3 sequence is CSVAQILNTEAFF. The CDR3 region has the DNA TGCAGCGTTGCACAGATCTTGAACACTGAAGCTTTCTTT. The V call is TRBV29-1, the J call TRBJ1-1; no definite D call. The CDR3 spans 13 residues. V was clipped by 4 bases and J by 0 bases, with 9 bases between them. Germline CDR1 and CDR2: SQVTM and ANQGSEA.

The V call is TRBV12-3 or TRBV12-4, the J call TRBJ1-5, with TRBD1 as a possible D gene (6 bases). The V end was cut by 4 bases, the J end by 4 bases, with 11 bases between. The CDR3 runs to 14 residues. CDR3 sequence: CASSWDIQNQPQHF. In nucleotides, the CDR3 is TGTGCCAGCAGTTGGGACATCCAGAATCAGCCCCAGCATTTT.

V gene TRBV27 combines with J gene TRBJ2-5, with D possibly matching TRBD2 (5 bases). Germline-derived CDR1 and CDR2 are MNHEY and SMNVEV (reference sequence). Deletions cut 2 bases from V and 10 bases from J, with 11 bases between. This CDR3 contains 12 residues. The DNA of the CDR3 is TGTGCCAGCAGTTTAATGCCGGGATACCAGTACTTC. This codes for CASSLMPGYQYF.